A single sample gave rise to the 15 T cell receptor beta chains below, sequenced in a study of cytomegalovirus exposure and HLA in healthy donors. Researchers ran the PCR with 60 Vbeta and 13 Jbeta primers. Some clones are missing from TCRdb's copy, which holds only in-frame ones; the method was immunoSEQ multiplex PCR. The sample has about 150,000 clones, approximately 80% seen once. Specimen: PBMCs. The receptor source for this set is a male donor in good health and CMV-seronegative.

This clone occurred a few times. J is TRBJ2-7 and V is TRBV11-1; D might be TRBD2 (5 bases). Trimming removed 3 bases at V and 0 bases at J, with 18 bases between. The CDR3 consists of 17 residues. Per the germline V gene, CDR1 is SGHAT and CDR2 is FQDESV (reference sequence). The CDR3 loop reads CASSLTSSGTRSYEQYF. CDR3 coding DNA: TGTGCCAGCAGCTTGACGTCTTCGGGAACCCGCTCCTACGAGCAGTACTTC.

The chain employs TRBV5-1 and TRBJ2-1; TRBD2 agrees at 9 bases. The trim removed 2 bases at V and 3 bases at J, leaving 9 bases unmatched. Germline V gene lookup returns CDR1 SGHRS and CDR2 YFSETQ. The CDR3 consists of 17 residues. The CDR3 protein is CASSLDAGGGFYNEQFF. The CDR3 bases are TGCGCCAGCAGCTTAGATGCGGGGGGGGGATTCTACAATGAGCAGTTCTTC.

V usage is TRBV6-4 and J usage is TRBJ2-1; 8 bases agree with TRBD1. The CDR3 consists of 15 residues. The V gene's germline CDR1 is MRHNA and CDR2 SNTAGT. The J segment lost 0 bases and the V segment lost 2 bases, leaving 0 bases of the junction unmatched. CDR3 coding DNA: TGTGCCAGCAGTGACGGGACAGGCTCCTACAATGAGCAGTTCTTC. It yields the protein CASSDGTGSYNEQFF.

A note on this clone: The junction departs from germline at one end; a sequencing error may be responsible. The CDR3 spells CSVATSNF. CDR3 nucleotide sequence: TGCAGCGTTGCCACCTCTAACTTC. The chain uses TRBV29-1 and TRBJ1-2; D unresolved. This CDR3 comprises 8 residues. Germline CDR1 is SQVTM and CDR2 is ANQGSEA. The variable domain in full, with the rest retrieved from reference TRBV29-1 and TRBJ1-2, is SAVISQKPSRDICQRGTSLTIQCQVDSQVTMMFWYRQQPGQSLTLIATANQGSEATYESGFVIDKFPISRPNLTFSTLTVSNMSPEDSSIYLCSVATSNFGSGTRLTVV.

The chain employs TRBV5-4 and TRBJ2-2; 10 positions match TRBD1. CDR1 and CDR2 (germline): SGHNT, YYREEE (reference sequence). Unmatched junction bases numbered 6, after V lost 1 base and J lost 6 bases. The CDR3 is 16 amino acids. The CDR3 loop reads CASSLRQGARAGELFF. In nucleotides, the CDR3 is TGTGCCAGCAGCTTGAGACAGGGGGCGAGGGCCGGGGAGCTGTTTTTT.

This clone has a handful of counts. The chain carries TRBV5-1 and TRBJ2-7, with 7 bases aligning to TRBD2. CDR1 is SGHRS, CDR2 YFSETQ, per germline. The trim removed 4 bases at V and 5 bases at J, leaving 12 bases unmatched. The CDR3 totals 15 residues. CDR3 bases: TGCGCCAGCAGCCCCCTCGGCGGGAGAATCGACGAGCAGTACTTC. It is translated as CASSPLGGRIDEQYF.

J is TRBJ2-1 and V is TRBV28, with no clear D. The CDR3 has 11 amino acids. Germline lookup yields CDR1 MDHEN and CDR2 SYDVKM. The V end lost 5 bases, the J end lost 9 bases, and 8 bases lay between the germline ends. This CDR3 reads CASSLVAEQFF. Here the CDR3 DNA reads TGTGCCAGCAGTCTTGTGGCTGAGCAGTTCTTC. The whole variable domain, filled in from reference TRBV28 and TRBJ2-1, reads DVKVTQSSRYLVKRTGEKVFLECVQDMDHENMFWYRQDPGLGLRLIYFSYDVKMKEKGDIPEGYSVSREKKERFSLILESASTNQTSMYLCASSLVAEQFFGPGTRLTVL.

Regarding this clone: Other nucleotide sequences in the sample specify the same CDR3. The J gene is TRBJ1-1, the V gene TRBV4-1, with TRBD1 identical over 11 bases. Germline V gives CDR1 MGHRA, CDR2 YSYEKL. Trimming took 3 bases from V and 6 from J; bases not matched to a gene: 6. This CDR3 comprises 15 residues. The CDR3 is CASSHEDRGQSEAFF. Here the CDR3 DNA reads TGCGCCAGCAGCCATGAGGACAGGGGGCAATCTGAAGCTTTCTTT.

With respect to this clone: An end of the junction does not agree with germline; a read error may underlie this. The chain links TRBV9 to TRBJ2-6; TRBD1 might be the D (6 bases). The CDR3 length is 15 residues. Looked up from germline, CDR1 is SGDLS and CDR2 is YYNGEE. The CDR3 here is CASSVTGPGANGLTF. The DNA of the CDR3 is TGTGCCAGCAGCGTTACAGGGCCTGGGGCCAACGGCCTGACTTTC.

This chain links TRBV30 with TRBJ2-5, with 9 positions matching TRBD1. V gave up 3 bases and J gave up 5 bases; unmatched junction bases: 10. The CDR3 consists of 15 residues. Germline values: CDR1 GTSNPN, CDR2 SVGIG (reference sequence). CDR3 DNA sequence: TGTGCCTGGAGCGTGTGGGACAGGGTTTCGGAGACCCAGTACTTC. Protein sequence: CAWSVWDRVSETQYF.

The CDR3 region is CASSSQGQGGNTIYF. The DNA of the CDR3 is TGTGCCAGCAGCAGCCAGGGACAGGGTGGAAACACCATATATTTT. The chain has TRBV2 and TRBJ1-3; the match to TRBD1 covers 9 bases. In germline, CDR1 is SNHLY, CDR2 FYNNEI. The CDR3 covers 15 residues. V shed 6 bases and J 3 bases; nucleotides not matched to a gene: 6.

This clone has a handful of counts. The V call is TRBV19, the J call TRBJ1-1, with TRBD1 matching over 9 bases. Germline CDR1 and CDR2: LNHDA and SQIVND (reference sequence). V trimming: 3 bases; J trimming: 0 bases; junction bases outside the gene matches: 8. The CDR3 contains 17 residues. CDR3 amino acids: CASSISGTGRMNTEAFF. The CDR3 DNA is TGTGCCAGTAGTATTTCCGGGACAGGGAGGATGAACACTGAAGCTTTCTTT.

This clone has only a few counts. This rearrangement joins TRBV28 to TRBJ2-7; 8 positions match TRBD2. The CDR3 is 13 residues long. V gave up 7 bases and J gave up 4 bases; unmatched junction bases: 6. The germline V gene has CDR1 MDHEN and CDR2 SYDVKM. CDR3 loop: CASTRTSLYEQYF. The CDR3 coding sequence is TGTGCCAGCACCCGGACTAGCTTGTACGAGCAGTACTTC.

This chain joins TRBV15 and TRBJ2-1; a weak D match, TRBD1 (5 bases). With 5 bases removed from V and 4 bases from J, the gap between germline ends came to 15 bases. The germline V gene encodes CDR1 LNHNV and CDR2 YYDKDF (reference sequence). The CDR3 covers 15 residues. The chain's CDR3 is CATSQRQGLYNEQFF. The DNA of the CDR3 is TGTGCCACCAGCCAACGGCAGGGATTGTACAATGAGCAGTTCTTC.

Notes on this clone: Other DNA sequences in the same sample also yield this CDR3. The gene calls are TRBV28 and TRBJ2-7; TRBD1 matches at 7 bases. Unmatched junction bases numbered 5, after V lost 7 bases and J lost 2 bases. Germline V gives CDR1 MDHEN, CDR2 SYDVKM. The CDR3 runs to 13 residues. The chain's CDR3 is CASTRTGPYEQYF. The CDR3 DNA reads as TGTGCCAGCACCCGGACAGGCCCCTACGAGCAGTACTTC.